A selection of T cell receptor beta chains follows, all from one sample in a study of shared clonotypes between healthy human individuals. Produced via immunoSEQ multiplex PCR; TCRdb's table is partial and in-frame only. The sample has about 550,000 clones, around 95% seen once; the top ten hold approximately 0.1%. Sequencing input: naive CD8+ T cells sorted from blood. The source is a woman under 40 in good health. Both conserved end residues are part of each CDR3. D genes are given only for firm matches. Clone size appears in some rows only: once, few, many, or a class for an expanded clone.

j_call d_call clone_size v_call cdr3_aa cdr3_nt
TRBJ2-1 - - TRBV27 CASSSGPRSYNEQFF TGTGCCAGCAGCTCCGGGCCACGGTCCTACAATGAGCAGTTCTTC
TRBJ2-3 - - TRBV11-2 CASSLGPRTDTQYF TGTGCCAGCAGCTTGGGTCCGAGAACAGATACGCAGTATTTT
TRBJ1-6 - - TRBV4-1 CASSQVPFGDSPLHF TGCGCCAGCAGCCAAGTCCCGTTCGGGGATTCACCCCTCCACTTT
TRBJ1-2 - - TRBV6-1 CASSEGGVYGYTF TGTGCCAGCAGTGAAGGGGGTGTCTATGGCTACACCTTC
TRBJ2-3 TRBD1 few TRBV7-9 CASSSGQSTDTQYF TGTGCCAGCAGCTCGGGACAGAGCACAGATACGCAGTATTTT
TRBJ2-5 - - TRBV7-2 CASSSGEETQYF TGTGCCAGCAGCTCGGGGGAAGAGACCCAGTACTTC
TRBJ2-7 - - TRBV28 CASSFQGYEQYF TGTGCCAGCAGTTTTCAGGGCTACGAGCAGTACTTC
TRBJ2-7 - - TRBV5-6 CASSLGGYEQYF TGTGCCAGCAGCTTGGGGGGCTACGAGCAGTACTTC
TRBJ2-7 - - TRBV6-5 CASSGDPASEQYF TGTGCCAGCAGTGGGGACCCAGCATCCGAGCAGTACTTC
TRBJ2-7 - - TRBV6-6 CASSPGRHYEQYF TGTGCCAGCAGCCCGGGACGGCATTACGAGCAGTACTTC
TRBJ1-2 TRBD1 once TRBV6-1 CASTLDRGYIYGYTF TGTGCCAGCACCTTGGACAGGGGGTATATCTATGGCTACACCTTC
TRBJ1-4 - - TRBV19 CASSATDSSTNEKLFF TGTGCCAGTAGTGCAACGGACAGCAGCACGAATGAAAAACTGTTTTTT
TRBJ2-5 - - TRBV23-1 CASSQSLLLFGTELQETQYF TGCGCCAGCAGTCAATCTCTCCTTTTATTTGGGACGGAATTACAAGAGACCCAGTACTTC
TRBJ2-7 - - TRBV5-8 CASSPPPYREAYEQYF TGTGCCAGCAGCCCCCCACCATACAGGGAAGCCTACGAGCAGTACTTC
TRBJ2-7 - - TRBV21-1 CASRKPGRREQYF TGTGCCAGCAGAAAACCGGGAAGAAGGGAGCAGTACTTC
TRBJ2-2 - - TRBV6-5 CASSKSANTGELFF TGTGCCAGCAGCAAATCAGCGAACACCGGGGAGCTGTTTTTT
TRBJ1-2 - - TRBV27 CASSTLNQGGYTF TGTGCCAGCAGCACCCTCAACCAGGGGGGCTACACCTTC
TRBJ2-3 TRBD1 - TRBV14 CASAQQGAASDTQYF TGTGCCAGCGCGCAACAGGGGGCTGCGTCAGATACGCAGTATTTT
TRBJ2-6 TRBD1 - TRBV19 CASSTPVDRVHSSGANVLTF TGTGCCAGTAGTACGCCGGTGGACAGGGTCCATAGCTCTGGGGCCAACGTCCTGACTTTC
TRBJ2-2 - - TRBV28 CASSFRGSDTGELFF TGTGCCAGCAGTTTTAGAGGGAGTGACACCGGGGAGCTGTTTTTT
TRBJ2-7 - once TRBV14 CASSQDLIPTYEQYF TGTGCCAGCAGCCAAGATTTAATTCCGACCTACGAGCAGTACTTC
TRBJ2-7 - - TRBV4-1 CASSQETDYEQYF TGCGCCAGCAGCCAAGAAACAGACTACGAGCAGTACTTC
TRBJ2-7 TRBD2 - TRBV7-9 CASSLPAGVEQYF TGTGCCAGCAGCTTACCGGCGGGAGTCGAGCAGTACTTC
TRBJ2-2 - - TRBV6-6 CASSYGRGQRSGELFF TGTGCCAGCAGTTACGGGCGGGGACAGAGAAGCGGGGAGCTGTTTTTT
TRBJ1-5 - - TRBV4-1 CASSQDRDVQPQHF TGCGCCAGCAGCCAAGATCGAGATGTCCAGCCCCAGCATTTT
TRBJ2-7 TRBD2 - TRBV27 CASSLGPGTSHYEQYF TGTGCCAGCAGTTTAGGTCCCGGGACTAGCCACTACGAGCAGTACTTC
TRBJ2-7 TRBD2 - TRBV14 CASSQEGQREINEQYF TGTGCCAGCAGCCAAGAAGGCCAGCGGGAGATCAACGAGCAGTACTTC
TRBJ2-7 - - TRBV6-1 CASTRTASYSYEQYF TGTGCCAGCACGCGCACCGCATCATACTCCTACGAGCAGTACTTC
TRBJ2-1 - - TRBV7-9 CASSSAQNASAAYNEQFF TGTGCCAGCAGCTCCGCCCAAAACGCTAGCGCCGCCTACAATGAGCAGTTCTTC
TRBJ1-5 - - TRBV7-6 CASSLEVGAQPQHF TGTGCCAGCAGCTTAGAGGTGGGTGCTCAGCCCCAGCATTTT
TRBJ2-7 TRBD2 - TRBV7-7 CASSYLAGGEQYF TGTGCCAGCAGTTATCTAGCGGGAGGTGAGCAGTACTTC
TRBJ1-5 - once TRBV7-8 CASSLEAASNQPQHF TGTGCCAGCAGCTTAGAGGCAGCTAGCAATCAGCCCCAGCATTTT
TRBJ2-1 TRBD2 - TRBV13 CASSSIDPAGGGNEQFF TGTGCCAGCAGCTCAATTGACCCAGCGGGAGGCGGGAATGAGCAGTTCTTC
TRBJ2-3 - once TRBV29-1 CSGFGARDTQYF TGCAGCGGTTTTGGGGCCCGCGATACGCAGTATTTT
TRBJ2-1 - - TRBV6-5 CASSYQHTGYDEQFF TGTGCCAGCAGTTACCAACATACAGGGTACGATGAGCAGTTCTTC
TRBJ2-5 - - TRBV30 CAWSVLGTPEETQYF TGTGCCTGGAGTGTATTGGGGACACCCGAAGAGACCCAGTACTTC
TRBJ2-3 - - TRBV30 CAWSAAIPDTQYF TGTGCCTGGAGTGCCGCGATTCCAGATACGCAGTATTTT
TRBJ2-1 - - TRBV27 CASIPGNKGYNEQFF TGTGCCAGCATCCCGGGAAATAAGGGCTACAATGAGCAGTTCTTC
TRBJ2-1 TRBD1 - TRBV6-1 CASSETRQGTSYNEQFF TGTGCCAGCAGTGAAACCCGACAGGGAACTTCCTACAATGAGCAGTTCTTC
TRBJ1-1 TRBD1 - TRBV29-1 CSGAGGYKAFF TGCAGCGGGGCAGGGGGCTATAAAGCTTTCTTT
TRBJ2-1 TRBD1 - TRBV7-8 CASTRTGGAYNEQFF TGTGCCAGCACCAGGACAGGGGGCGCATACAATGAGCAGTTCTTC
TRBJ2-1 TRBD1 - TRBV29-1 CSVEFGTGQSEQFF TGCAGCGTTGAGTTTGGGACAGGCCAGAGTGAGCAGTTCTTC
TRBJ2-2 - once TRBV7-9 CASSFGGQRNTGELFF TGTGCCAGCAGCTTTGGTGGGCAGAGGAACACCGGGGAGCTGTTTTTT
TRBJ2-2 - - TRBV7-9 CASSLVETGELFF TGTGCCAGCAGCTTAGTTGAGACCGGGGAGCTGTTTTTT
TRBJ2-7 - - TRBV6-5 CASRPGHAYEQYF TGTGCCAGCAGGCCGGGACACGCCTACGAGCAGTACTTC
TRBJ2-3 - - TRBV28 CASSSEGSADTKYF TGTGCCAGCAGTTCCGAGGGCTCCGCAGATACGAAGTATTTT
TRBJ1-2 - - TRBV19 CASSIGTQGSYGYTF TGTGCCAGTAGTATAGGGACGCAGGGGAGCTATGGCTACACCTTC
TRBJ1-5 - - TRBV27 CASSLSPRDPSQPQHF TGTGCCAGCAGTTTATCCCCCAGGGATCCCAGTCAGCCCCAGCATTTT
TRBJ1-2 TRBD1 - TRBV27 CASSLSPPETGDYGYTF TGTGCCAGCAGTTTATCCCCACCCGAAACAGGGGACTATGGCTACACCTTC
TRBJ2-3 TRBD2 - TRBV6-7 CASSYRLADTDTQYF TGTGCCAGCAGTTACCGGCTAGCGGACACAGATACGCAGTATTTT
TRBJ2-3 TRBD1 - TRBV2 CASSPAFRGDTQYF TGTGCCAGCAGTCCTGCCTTCAGGGGGGATACGCAGTATTTT
TRBJ1-6 - - TRBV6-5 CASTQDSTRYSPLHF TGTGCCAGCACCCAGGACTCCACTAGGTATTCACCCCTCCACTTT